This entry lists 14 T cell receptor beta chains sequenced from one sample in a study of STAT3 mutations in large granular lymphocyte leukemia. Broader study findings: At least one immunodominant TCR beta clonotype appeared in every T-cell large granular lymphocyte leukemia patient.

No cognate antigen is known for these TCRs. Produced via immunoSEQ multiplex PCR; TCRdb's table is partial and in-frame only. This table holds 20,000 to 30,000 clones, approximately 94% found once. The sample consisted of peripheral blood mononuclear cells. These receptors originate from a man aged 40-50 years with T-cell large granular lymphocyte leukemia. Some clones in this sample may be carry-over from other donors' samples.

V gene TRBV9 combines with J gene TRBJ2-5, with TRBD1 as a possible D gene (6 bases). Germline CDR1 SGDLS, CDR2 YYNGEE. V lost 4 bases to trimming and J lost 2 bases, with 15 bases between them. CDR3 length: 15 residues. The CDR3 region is CASSPWTAPQETQYF. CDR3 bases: TGTGCCAGCAGCCCCTGGACAGCACCTCAAGAGACCCAGTACTTC. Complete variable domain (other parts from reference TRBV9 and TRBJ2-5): DSGVTQTPKHLITATGQRVTLRCSPRSGDLSVYWYQQSLDQGLQFLIQYYNGEERAKGNILERFSAQQFPDLHSELNLSSLELGDSALYFCASSPWTAPQETQYFGPGTRLLVL.

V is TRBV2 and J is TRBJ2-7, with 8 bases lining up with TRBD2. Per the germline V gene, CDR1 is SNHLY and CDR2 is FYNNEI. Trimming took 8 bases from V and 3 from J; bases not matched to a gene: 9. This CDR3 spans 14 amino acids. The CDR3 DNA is TGTGCCAGCCTCCCGGCACGGGGGGGCTACGAGCAGTACTTC. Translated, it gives CASLPARGGYEQYF.

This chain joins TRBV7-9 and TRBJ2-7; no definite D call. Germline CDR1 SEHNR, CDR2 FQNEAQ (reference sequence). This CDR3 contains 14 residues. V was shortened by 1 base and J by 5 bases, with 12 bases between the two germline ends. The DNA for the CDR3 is TGTGCCAGCAGCTTAGTGAATCTGGGTGACGAGCAGTACTTC. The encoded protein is CASSLVNLGDEQYF.

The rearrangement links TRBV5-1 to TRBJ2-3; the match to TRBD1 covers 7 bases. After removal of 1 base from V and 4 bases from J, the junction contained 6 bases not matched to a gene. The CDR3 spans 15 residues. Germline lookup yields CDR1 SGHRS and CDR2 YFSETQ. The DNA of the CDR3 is TGCGCCAGCAGCTTGTACACAGGGGATTCAGATACGCAGTATTTT. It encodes CASSLYTGDSDTQYF.

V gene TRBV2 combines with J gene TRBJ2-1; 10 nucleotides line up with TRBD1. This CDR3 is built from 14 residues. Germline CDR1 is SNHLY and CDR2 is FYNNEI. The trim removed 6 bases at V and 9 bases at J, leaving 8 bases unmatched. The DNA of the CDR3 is TGTGCCAGCAGCGGACAGGGGGTCCCCGGTGAGCAGTTCTTC. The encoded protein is CASSGQGVPGEQFF.

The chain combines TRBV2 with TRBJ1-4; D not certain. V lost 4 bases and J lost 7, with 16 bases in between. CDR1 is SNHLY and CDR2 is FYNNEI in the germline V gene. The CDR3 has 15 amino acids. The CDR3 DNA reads TGTGCCAGCAGTGCCGCCACAAGGGTGGGTGAAAAACTGTTTTTT. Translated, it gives CASSAATRVGEKLFF.

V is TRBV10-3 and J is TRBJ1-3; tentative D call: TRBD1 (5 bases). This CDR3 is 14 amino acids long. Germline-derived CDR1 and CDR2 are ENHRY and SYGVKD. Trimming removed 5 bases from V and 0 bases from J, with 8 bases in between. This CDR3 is CAISRGNSGNTIYF. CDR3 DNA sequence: TGTGCCATCAGTAGGGGCAACTCTGGAAACACCATATATTTT.

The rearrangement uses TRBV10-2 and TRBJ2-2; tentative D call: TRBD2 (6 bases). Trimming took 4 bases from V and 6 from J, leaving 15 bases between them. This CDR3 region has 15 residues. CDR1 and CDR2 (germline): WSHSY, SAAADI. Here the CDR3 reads CASSAIGVAAGELFF. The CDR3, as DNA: TGCGCCAGCAGTGCGATTGGGGTAGCGGCCGGGGAGCTGTTTTTT.

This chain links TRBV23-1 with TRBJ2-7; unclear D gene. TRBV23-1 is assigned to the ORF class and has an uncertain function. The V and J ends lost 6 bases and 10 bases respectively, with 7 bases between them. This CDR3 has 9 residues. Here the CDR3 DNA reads TGCGCCAGCAGCCCGGAACAGTACTTC. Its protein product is CASSPEQYF.

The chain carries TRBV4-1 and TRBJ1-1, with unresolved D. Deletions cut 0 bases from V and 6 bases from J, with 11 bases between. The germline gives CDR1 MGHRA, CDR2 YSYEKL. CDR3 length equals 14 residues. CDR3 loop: CASSQDRRAAEAFF. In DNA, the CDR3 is TGCGCCAGCAGCCAAGATCGGCGGGCCGCTGAAGCTTTCTTT.

CDR3 DNA sequence: TGTGCCAGCAGCGCCGGACAGGGCTATGAAAAACTGTTTTTT. Protein: CASSAGQGYEKLFF. This sequence joins TRBV13 and TRBJ1-4; 8 bases line up with TRBD1. The J segment lost 6 bases and the V segment lost 5 bases, leaving 5 bases of the junction unmatched. This CDR3 region has 14 residues. Per the germline V gene, CDR1 is PRHDT and CDR2 is FYEKMQ (reference sequence).

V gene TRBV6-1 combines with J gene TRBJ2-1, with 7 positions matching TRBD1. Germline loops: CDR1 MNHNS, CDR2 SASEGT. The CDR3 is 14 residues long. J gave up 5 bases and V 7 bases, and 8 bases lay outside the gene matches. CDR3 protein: CASKGARLDNEQFF. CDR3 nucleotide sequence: TGTGCCAGCAAGGGGGCGAGATTGGACAATGAGCAGTTCTTC.

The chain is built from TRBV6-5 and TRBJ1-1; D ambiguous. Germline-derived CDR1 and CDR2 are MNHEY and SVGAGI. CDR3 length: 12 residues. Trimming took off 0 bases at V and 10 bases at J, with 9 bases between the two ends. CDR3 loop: CASSYSMGRAFF. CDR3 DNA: TGTGCCAGCAGTTACTCGATGGGGAGAGCTTTCTTT.

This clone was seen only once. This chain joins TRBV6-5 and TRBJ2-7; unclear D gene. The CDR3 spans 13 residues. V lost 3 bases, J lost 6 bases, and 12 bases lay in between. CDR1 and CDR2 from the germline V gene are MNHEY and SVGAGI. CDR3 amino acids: CASSYPETGEQYF. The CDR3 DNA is TGTGCCAGCAGTTATCCGGAGACTGGCGAGCAGTACTTC.